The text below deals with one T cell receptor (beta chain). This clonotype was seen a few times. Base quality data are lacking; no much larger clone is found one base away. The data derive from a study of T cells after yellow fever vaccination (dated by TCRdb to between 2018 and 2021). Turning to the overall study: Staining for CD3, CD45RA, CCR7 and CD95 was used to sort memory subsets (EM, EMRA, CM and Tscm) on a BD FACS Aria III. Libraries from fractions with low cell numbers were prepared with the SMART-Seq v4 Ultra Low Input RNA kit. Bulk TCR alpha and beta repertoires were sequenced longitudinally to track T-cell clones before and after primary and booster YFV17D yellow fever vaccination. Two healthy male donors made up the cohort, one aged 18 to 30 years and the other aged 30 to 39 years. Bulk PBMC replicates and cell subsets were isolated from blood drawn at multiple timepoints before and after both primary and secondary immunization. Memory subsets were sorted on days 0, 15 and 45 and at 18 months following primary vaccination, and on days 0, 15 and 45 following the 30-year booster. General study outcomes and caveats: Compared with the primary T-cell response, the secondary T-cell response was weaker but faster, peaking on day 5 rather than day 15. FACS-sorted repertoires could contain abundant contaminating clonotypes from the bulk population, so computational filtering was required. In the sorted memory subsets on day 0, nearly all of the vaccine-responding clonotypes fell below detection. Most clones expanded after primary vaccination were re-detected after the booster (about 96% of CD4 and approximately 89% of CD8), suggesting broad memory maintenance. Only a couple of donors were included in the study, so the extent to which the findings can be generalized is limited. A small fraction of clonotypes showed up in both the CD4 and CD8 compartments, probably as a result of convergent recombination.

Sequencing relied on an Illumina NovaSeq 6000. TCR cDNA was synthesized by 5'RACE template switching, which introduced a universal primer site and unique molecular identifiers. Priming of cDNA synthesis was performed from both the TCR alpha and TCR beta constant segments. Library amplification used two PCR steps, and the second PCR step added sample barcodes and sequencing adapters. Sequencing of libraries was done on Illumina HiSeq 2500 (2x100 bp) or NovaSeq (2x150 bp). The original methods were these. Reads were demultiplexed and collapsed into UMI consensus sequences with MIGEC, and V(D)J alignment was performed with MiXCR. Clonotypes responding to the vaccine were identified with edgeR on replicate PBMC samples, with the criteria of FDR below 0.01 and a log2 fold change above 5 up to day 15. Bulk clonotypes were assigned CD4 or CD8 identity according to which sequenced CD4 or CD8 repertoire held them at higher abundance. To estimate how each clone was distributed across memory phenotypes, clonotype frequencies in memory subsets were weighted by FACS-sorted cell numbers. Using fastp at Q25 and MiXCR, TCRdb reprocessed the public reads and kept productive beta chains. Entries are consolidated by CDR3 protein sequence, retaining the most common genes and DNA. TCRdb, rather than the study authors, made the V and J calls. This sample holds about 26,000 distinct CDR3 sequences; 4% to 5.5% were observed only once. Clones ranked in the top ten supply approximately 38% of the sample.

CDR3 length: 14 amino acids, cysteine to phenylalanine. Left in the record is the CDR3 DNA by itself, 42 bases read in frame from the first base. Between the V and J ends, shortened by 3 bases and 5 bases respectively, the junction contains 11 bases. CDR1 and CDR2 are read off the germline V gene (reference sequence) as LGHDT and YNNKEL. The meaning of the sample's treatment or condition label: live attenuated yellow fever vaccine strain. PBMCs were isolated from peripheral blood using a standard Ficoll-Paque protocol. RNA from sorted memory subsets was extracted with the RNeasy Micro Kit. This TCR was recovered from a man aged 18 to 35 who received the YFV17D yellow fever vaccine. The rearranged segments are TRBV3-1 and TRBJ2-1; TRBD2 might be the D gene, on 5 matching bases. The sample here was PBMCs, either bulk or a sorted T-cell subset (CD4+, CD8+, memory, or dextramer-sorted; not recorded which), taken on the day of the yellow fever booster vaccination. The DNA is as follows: TGTGCCAGCAGCCATTGGGGAGTAAACAATGAGCAGTTCTTC. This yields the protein CASSHWGVNNEQFF.